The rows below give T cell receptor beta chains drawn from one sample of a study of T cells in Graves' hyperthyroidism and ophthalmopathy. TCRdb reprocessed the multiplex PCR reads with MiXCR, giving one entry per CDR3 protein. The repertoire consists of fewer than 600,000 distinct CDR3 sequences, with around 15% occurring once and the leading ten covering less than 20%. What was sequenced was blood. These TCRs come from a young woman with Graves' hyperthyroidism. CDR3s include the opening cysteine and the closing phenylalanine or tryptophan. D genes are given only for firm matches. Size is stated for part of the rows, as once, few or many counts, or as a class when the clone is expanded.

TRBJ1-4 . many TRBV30 TGTGCCGGGCACCGAAATGAAAAACTGTTTTTT CAGHRNEKLFF
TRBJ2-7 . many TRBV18 TGTGCCAGCTCACCGGACTCCATCTCCTACGAGCAGTACTTC CASSPDSISYEQYF
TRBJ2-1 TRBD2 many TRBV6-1 TGTGCCAGCAGTACCGGACTAGCGGGAAGGTACAATGAGCAGTTCTTC CASSTGLAGRYNEQFF
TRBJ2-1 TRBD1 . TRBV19 TGTGCCAGTAGTAAATACAGGGACAGCTCCTACAATGAGCAGTTCTTC CASSKYRDSSYNEQFF
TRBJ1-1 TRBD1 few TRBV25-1 TGTGCCAGCAGTGGATACGACAGGGGGAACACTGAAGCTTTCTTT CASSGYDRGNTEAFF
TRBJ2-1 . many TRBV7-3 TGTGCCAGCAGCTTAGTGGGGGCCGATGAGCAGTTCTTC CASSLVGADEQFF
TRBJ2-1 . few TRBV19 TGTGCCAGTAGCATGGGGGTAGCAAACAATGAGCAGTTCTTC CASSMGVANNEQFF
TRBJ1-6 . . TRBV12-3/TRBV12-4 TGTGCCAGCAGTTTTGTCGGTTATAATTCACCCCTCCACTTT CASSFVGYNSPLHF
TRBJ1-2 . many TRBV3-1 TGTGCCAGCAGCCAAGAGAGTAGTGGCTACACCTTC CASSQESSGYTF
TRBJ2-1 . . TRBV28 TGTGCCAGCAAGTCGGGACTTCACAATGAGCAGTTCTTC CASKSGLHNEQFF
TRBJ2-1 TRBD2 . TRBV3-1 TGTGCCAGCAGCCAACCCGGGACTAGCGGGACTGAGCAGTTCTTC CASSQPGTSGTEQFF
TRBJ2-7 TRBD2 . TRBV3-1 TGTGCCAGCAGCACGGGACTAGCGGGAGGGATCTACGAGCAGTACTTC CASSTGLAGGIYEQYF
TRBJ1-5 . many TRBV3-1 TGTGCCAGCAGCCAAGGGGCAGAAGATAGCAATCAGCCCCAGCATTTT CASSQGAEDSNQPQHF
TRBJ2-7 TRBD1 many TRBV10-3 TGTGCCATCAACCACGACAGGGGTTCCTACGAGCAGTACTTC CAINHDRGSYEQYF
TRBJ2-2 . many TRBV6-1 TGTGCCCAGGGGCGGGATGGTGTGACCGGGGAGCTGTTTTTT CAQGRDGVTGELFF
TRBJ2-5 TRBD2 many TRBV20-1 TGCAGTGCTAGAGACAAACTAGCGGGAGCCTTCGAGACCCAGTACTTC CSARDKLAGAFETQYF
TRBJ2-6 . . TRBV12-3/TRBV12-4 TGTGCCAGCAGTCTTCGTGATGGCCAGCCCGTCTCTGGGGCCAACGTCCCGACTTTC CASSLRDGQPVSGANVPTF
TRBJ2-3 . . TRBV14 TGTGCCAGCAGCCCCTCACACCCTATAGGTACGCAGTATTTT CASSPSHPIGTQYF
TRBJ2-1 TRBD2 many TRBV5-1 TGCGCCAGCAGCTTGTTCGCACTTACAGGAGGGAAGGGTCTAGCGGGAGTCAATGAGCAGTTCTTC CASSLFALTGGKGLAGVNEQFF
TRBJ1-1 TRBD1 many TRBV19 TGTGCCAGTAGTATAGGAAGACAGGGGAGAAACACTGAAGCTTTCTTT CASSIGRQGRNTEAFF
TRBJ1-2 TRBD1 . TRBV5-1 TGCGCCAGCAGCACGGGACAGGGGGCGGATGGCTACACCTTC CASSTGQGADGYTF